The TCR beta chain described here comes from a study of T cells in Graves' hyperthyroidism and ophthalmopathy. Study as a whole: The blood sample was taken at first diagnosis, before treatment began.

Those with hyperthyroidism were 18 to 65 years old, newly diagnosed, and ill for under 2 months. It was 10 ml of fresh peripheral blood that supplied the PBMCs. Germline assignment: CDR1 DFQATT and CDR2 SNEGSKA (reference sequence). The CDR3 extends over 15 amino acids. The V gene lost 6 bases and the J gene lost 1 base, with 19 bases spanning the gap. Study results and limitations: Most thyroid-expanded clonotypes above 0.001 were also found in blood.

This clonotype was observed many times. The antigen is not known. Amplification targeted TCR beta CDR3 regions from RNA transcripts. Carried out on the TCR CDR3, a first-round RT-PCR used the HTBI primer set. TCRdb re-analysed the multiplex PCR reads in MiXCR, keeping a single row per CDR3 protein. Here the sample spans under 450,000 distinct CDR3 sequences, roughly 14% being singletons. The TCR was taken from a young woman with Graves' hyperthyroidism. J is TRBJ2-7 and V is TRBV20-1; a possible D gene is TRBD2 (6 bases). The specimen was blood. Here the CDR3 DNA reads TGCAGTGCCCTTGGCGCTAGCGCGGATTCCTACGAGCAGTACTTC. Encoded protein: CSALGASADSYEQYF.